This T cell receptor beta chain was sequenced during a study of CXCR3-negative and CXCR3-positive naive CD8 T cells. Germline V lookup: CDR1 MRHNA, CDR2 SNTAGT. The CDR3 totals 15 residues. A note on this clonotype: Antigen: not known.

In preparing the TRB cDNA libraries, 5' RACE with UMI labels was used. TCRdb reprocessed the 5' RACE reads, with one entry per CDR3 protein and no DNA. This specimen shows over 70,000 distinct CDR3 sequences; the ten leading clones hold less than 0.85%. Study results and caveats: Comparison of naive CXCR3-negative and CXCR3-positive cells revealed similar TRBV-TRBJ usage, while memory cells differed. Higher TRB CDR3 hydrophobicity marked CXCR3-positive naive cells relative to CXCR3-negative naive cells. TCR interaction strength was inferred from TRB CDR3 physicochemistry, as CD5 matched across naive subsets. Diversity was high in both naive subsets and much lower in memory cells.

Per CD8+ T cell subset, triplicate sorts of 300,000 or so cells each were done. This TCR derives from a human donor in good health. Some clones in this sample may be carry-over from other donors' samples. The J gene is TRBJ1-4, the V gene TRBV6-4; TCRdb's D call of TRBD1 is untestable without DNA. The sample comprised naive CXCR3+ CD8+ T cells from blood. The subset was: CD45RO-CCR7+CD27+CD95- naive CD8+ T cells expressing CXCR3 (TNR3+). CDR3 region: CASSEGGGDNEKLFF.